The rows below give T cell receptor beta chains drawn from one sample of a study of blood T cell repertoires in COVID-19. Using immunoSEQ multiplex PCR, the repertoire was profiled, and TCRdb retains in-frame clones only, with some absent. In the table there are fewer than 200,000 clones, 87% of which are singletons. The sequencing input was peripheral blood. These receptors all stem from a woman aged 60-70 years who had recovered from COVID-19. Both conserved end residues are part of each CDR3. D genes are given only for firm matches. Not every row has a clone size; where given, it reads once, few, many or a size class.

DNA: TGTGCCAGCAGCCGCGATGCGGGGGTGAGTAATGAGCAGTTCTTC; CDR3: CASSRDAGVSNEQFF; V: TRBV4-2; D: TRBD2; size: NA; J: TRBJ2-1
DNA: TGTGCCAGCAGCTTGGAGGACAGTAGCACAGATACGCAGTATTTT; CDR3: CASSLEDSSTDTQYF; V: TRBV5-4; D: NA; size: many; J: TRBJ2-3
DNA: TGTGCCTGGAGTGGCCTAGCGGTTCATGGGACCCAGTACTTC; CDR3: CAWSGLAVHGTQYF; V: TRBV30; D: TRBD2; size: NA; J: TRBJ2-5
DNA: TGCGCCAGCAGCACCCCACCCGGGGGACAGGGGCCAGATACGCAGTATTTT; CDR3: CASSTPPGGQGPDTQYF; V: TRBV5-1; D: TRBD1; size: NA; J: TRBJ2-3
DNA: TGTGCCTCGAGGGACAGGGGGCAAGAGACCCAGTACTTC; CDR3: CASRDRGQETQYF; V: TRBV30; D: TRBD1; size: NA; J: TRBJ2-5
DNA: TGCGCCAGCAGCAAAGGACAGGGGGTTTACAATGAGCAGTTCTTC; CDR3: CASSKGQGVYNEQFF; V: TRBV5-1; D: TRBD1; size: NA; J: TRBJ2-1
DNA: TGTGCCAGCTCACCAACAGTAGCAGATACGCAGTATTTT; CDR3: CASSPTVADTQYF; V: TRBV18; D: NA; size: many; J: TRBJ2-3
DNA: TGCGCCAGCAGCTTGGATGGGACTAGCGGATACAATGAGCAGTTCTTC; CDR3: CASSLDGTSGYNEQFF; V: TRBV5-1; D: TRBD2; size: once; J: TRBJ2-1
DNA: TGTGCCAGCAGCTCACAGGGGGGGAACACTGAAGCTTTCTTT; CDR3: CASSSQGGNTEAFF; V: TRBV7-9; D: TRBD1; size: NA; J: TRBJ1-1
DNA: TGTGCCAGCAGCTACGCGCCCCACAGGGAAGGGGGTACCGGGGAGCTGTTTTTT; CDR3: CASSYAPHREGGTGELFF; V: TRBV5-5; D: NA; size: NA; J: TRBJ2-2
DNA: TGTGCCACCAGTGATTTGAGGGCTAGCGGGGGCCAAGAGACCCAGTACTTC; CDR3: CATSDLRASGGQETQYF; V: TRBV24-1; D: TRBD2; size: NA; J: TRBJ2-5
DNA: TGTGCCAGTACCCACTTTTTCCAGGGTACTGGGGCCAACGTCCTGACTTTC; CDR3: CASTHFFQGTGANVLTF; V: TRBV19; D: NA; size: NA; J: TRBJ2-6
DNA: TGTGCCAGCAGCCAAGATCTCAATAAGGCGGGCTATGGCTACACCTTC; CDR3: CASSQDLNKAGYGYTF; V: TRBV4-2; D: NA; size: NA; J: TRBJ1-2
DNA: TGTGCCAGCACGCTCCGCGGGGGGGCCAACACCGGGGAGCTGTTTTTT; CDR3: CASTLRGGANTGELFF; V: TRBV2; D: TRBD2; size: NA; J: TRBJ2-2
DNA: TGTGCCAGCAGCTTACCCGGGGTCAACACCGGGGAGCTGTTTTTT; CDR3: CASSLPGVNTGELFF; V: TRBV7-9; D: NA; size: NA; J: TRBJ2-2
DNA: TGCGCCAGCAGTACAGGGGACAATCAGCCCCAGCATTTT; CDR3: CASSTGDNQPQHF; V: TRBV5-1; D: TRBD1; size: NA; J: TRBJ1-5
DNA: TGCGCCAGCAGCGAAGTGGGCCCAAGCTACGAGCAGTACTTC; CDR3: CASSEVGPSYEQYF; V: TRBV4-1; D: NA; size: once; J: TRBJ2-7
DNA: TGTGCCAGTAGTACCACCGGGACAGGTCGTCCCAGCACAGATACGCAGTATTTT; CDR3: CASSTTGTGRPSTDTQYF; V: TRBV19; D: TRBD1; size: once; J: TRBJ2-3
DNA: TGTGCCAGCAGCCGACCCGGCAGGGGGTACGAGCAGTACTTC; CDR3: CASSRPGRGYEQYF; V: TRBV9; D: TRBD1; size: NA; J: TRBJ2-7
DNA: TGCGCCAGCAGCCAAGAAGCAGGGACAGGGGTTGTCTACGAGCAGTACTTC; CDR3: CASSQEAGTGVVYEQYF; V: TRBV4-1; D: TRBD1; size: NA; J: TRBJ2-7
DNA: TGTGCCAGCAGCTTGGAACCCACCACGGGGCAGCCCCAGCATTTT; CDR3: CASSLEPTTGQPQHF; V: TRBV5-5; D: NA; size: NA; J: TRBJ1-5
DNA: TGTGCCAGCAAAGGCGGGTGGGGGGATGAGCAGTTCTTC; CDR3: CASKGGWGDEQFF; V: TRBV12-3/TRBV12-4; D: NA; size: NA; J: TRBJ2-1
DNA: TGTGCCAGCGGAAGACAGGTGGCTAGTCAGCCCCAGCATTTT; CDR3: CASGRQVASQPQHF; V: TRBV11-2; D: NA; size: NA; J: TRBJ1-5